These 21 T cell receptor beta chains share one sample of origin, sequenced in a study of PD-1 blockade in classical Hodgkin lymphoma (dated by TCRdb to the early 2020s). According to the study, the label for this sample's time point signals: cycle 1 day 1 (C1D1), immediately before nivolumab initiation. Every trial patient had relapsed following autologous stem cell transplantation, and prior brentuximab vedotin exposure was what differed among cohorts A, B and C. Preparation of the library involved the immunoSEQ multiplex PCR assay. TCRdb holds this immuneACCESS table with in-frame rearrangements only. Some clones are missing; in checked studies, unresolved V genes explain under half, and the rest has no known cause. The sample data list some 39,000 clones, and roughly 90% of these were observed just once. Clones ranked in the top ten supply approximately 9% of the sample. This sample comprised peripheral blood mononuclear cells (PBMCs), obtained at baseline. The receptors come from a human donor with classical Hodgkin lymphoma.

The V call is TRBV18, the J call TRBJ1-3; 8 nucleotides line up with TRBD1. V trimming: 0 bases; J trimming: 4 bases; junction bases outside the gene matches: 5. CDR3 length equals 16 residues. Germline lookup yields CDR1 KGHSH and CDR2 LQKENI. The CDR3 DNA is TGTGCCAGCTCACCACCGCCGACAGGGGCAGGAAACACCATATATTTT. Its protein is CASSPPPTGAGNTIYF.

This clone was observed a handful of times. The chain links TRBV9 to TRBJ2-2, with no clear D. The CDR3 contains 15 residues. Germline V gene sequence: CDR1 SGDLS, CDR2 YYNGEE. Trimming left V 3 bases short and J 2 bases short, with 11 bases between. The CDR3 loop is CASSAVNKNTGELFF. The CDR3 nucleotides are TGTGCCAGCAGCGCCGTGAACAAAAACACCGGGGAGCTGTTTTTT. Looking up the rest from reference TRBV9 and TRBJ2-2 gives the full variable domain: DSGVTQTPKHLITATGQRVTLRCSPRSGDLSVYWYQQSLDQGLQFLIQYYNGEERAKGNILERFSAQQFPDLHSELNLSSLELGDSALYFCASSAVNKNTGELFFGEGSRLTVL.

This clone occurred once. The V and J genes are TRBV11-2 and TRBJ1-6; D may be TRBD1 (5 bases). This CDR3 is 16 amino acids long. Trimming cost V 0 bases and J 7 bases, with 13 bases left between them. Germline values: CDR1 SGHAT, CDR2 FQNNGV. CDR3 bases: TGTGCCAGCAGCTTAGAGGCAGGGAGTGAGAATTCACCCCTCCACTTT. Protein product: CASSLEAGSENSPLHF.

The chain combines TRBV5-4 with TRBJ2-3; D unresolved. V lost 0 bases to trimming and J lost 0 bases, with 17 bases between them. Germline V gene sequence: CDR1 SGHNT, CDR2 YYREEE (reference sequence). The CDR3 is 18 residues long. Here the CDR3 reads CASSLGFSSISSTDTQYF. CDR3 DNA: TGTGCCAGCAGCTTGGGTTTCAGTTCTATTTCTAGCACAGATACGCAGTATTTT. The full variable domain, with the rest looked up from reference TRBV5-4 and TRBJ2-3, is ETGVTQSPTHLIKTRGQQVTLRCSSQSGHNTVSWYQQALGQGPQFIFQYYREEENGRGNFPPRFSGLQFPNYSSELNVNALELDDSALYLCASSLGFSSISSTDTQYFGPGTRLTVL.

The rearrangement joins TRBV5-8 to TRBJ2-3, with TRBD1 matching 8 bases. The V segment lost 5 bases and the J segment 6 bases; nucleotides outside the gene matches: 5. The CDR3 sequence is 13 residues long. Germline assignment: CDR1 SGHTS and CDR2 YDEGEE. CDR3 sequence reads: CASRKTGVDTQYF. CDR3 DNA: TGTGCCAGCAGAAAGACAGGGGTGGATACGCAGTATTTT.

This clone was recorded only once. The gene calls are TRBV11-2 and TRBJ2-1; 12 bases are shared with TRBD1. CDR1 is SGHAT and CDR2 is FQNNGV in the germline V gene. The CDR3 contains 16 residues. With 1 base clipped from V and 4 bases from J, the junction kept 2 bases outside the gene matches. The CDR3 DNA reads TGTGCCAGCAGCTTAGGGGGACAGGGGGCTTACAATGAGCAGTTCTTC. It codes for CASSLGGQGAYNEQFF.

The CDR3 sequence is CASSQSIRERQGGVHEQYF. DNA of the CDR3: TGCGCCAGCAGTCAATCGATTCGGGAAAGACAGGGGGGGGTTCACGAGCAGTACTTC. The rearrangement links TRBV23-1 to TRBJ2-7; 9 positions agree with TRBD1. TRBV23-1 is labeled an ORF, and its function is uncertain. J lost 5 bases, V lost 0 bases, and 17 bases had no gene match. The CDR3 spans 19 residues.

CDR3: CASSLFLGDDGYTF. The CDR3 DNA reads TGTGCCAGCAGTTTGTTCTTGGGCGACGACGGCTACACCTTC. The chain uses TRBV28 and TRBJ1-2, with D uncertain. The V gene lost 3 bases and the J gene lost 8 bases, with 16 bases spanning the gap. Germline-derived CDR1 and CDR2 are MDHEN and SYDVKM. The CDR3 runs 14 residues.

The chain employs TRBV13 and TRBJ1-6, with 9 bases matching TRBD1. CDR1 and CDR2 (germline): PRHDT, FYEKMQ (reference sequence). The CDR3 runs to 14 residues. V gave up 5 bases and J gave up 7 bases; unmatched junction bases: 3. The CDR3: CASSLGQGNSPLHF. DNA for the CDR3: TGTGCCAGCAGCCTCGGACAGGGGAATTCACCCCTCCACTTT.

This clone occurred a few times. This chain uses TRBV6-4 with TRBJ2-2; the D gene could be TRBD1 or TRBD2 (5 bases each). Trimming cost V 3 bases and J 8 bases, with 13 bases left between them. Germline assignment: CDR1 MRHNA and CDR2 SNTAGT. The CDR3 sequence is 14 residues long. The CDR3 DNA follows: TGTGCCAGCAGTGAGCGCCCAGGGACGGGGGAGCTGTTTTTT. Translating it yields CASSERPGTGELFF.

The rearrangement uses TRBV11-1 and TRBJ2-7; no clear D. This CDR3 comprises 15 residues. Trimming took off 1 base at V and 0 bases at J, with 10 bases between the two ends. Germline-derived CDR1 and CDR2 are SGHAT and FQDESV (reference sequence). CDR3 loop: CASSLGRLSSYEQYF. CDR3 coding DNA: TGTGCCAGCAGCTTAGGACGTCTGAGCTCCTACGAGCAGTACTTC.

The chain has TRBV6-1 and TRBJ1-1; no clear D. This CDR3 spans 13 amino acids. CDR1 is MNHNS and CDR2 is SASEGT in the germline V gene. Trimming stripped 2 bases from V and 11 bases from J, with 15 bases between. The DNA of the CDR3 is TGTGCCAGCAGTGAAAATTGGCCGGTTGTTGCTTTCTTT. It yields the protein CASSENWPVVAFF.

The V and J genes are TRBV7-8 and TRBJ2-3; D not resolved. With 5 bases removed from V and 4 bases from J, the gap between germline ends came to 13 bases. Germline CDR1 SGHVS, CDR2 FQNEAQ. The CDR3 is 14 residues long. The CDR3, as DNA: TGTGCCAGCAGCGAGATAAAGTGGGCAGATACGCAGTATTTT. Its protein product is CASSEIKWADTQYF.

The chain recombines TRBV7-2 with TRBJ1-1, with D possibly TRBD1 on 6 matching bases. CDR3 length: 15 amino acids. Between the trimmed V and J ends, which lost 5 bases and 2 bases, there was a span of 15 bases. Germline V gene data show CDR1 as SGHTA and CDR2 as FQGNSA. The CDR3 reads CASSMTGTSNTEAFF. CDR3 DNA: TGTGCCAGCAGCATGACCGGGACAAGTAACACTGAAGCTTTCTTT.

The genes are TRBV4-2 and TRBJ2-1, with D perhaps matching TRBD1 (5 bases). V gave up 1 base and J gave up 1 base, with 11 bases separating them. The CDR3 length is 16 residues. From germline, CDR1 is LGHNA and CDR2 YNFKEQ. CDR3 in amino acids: CASSQAFKGSYNEQFF. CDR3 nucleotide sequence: TGTGCCAGCAGCCAAGCGTTTAAGGGGTCCTACAATGAGCAGTTCTTC.

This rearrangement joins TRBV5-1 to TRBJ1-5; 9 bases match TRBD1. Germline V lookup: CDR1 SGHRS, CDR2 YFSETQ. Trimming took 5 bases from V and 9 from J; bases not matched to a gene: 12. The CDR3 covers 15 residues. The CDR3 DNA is TGCGCCAGCAGGGAGGGGACAGGGCCATCGTGGCCCCAGCATTTT. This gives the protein CASREGTGPSWPQHF.

The CDR3 spells CASRGGHQPQHF. The CDR3 DNA reads TGTGCCAGCCGGGGGGGGCATCAGCCCCAGCATTTT. The J gene is TRBJ1-5, the V gene TRBV27, with D possibly being TRBD1 (6 bases). The CDR3 runs 12 residues. V lost 8 bases and J lost 5, with 10 bases in between. Per the germline V gene, CDR1 is MNHEY and CDR2 is SMNVEV (reference sequence).

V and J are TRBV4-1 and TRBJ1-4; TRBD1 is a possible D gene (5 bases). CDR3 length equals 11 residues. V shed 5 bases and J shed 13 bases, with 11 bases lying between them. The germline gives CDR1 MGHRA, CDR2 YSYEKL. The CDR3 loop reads CASSENRGLFF. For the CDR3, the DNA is TGCGCCAGCAGCGAAAATAGGGGACTGTTTTTT.

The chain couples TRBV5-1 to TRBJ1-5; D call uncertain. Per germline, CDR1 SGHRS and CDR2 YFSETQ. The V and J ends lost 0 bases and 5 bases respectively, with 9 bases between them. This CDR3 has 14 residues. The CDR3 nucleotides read TGCGCCAGCAGCTTGGGGGGAAGTGATCAGCCCCAGCATTTT. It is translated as CASSLGGSDQPQHF. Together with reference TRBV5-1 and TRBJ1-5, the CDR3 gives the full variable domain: KAGVTQTPRYLIKTRGQQVTLSCSPISGHRSVSWYQQTPGQGLQFLFEYFSETQRNKGNFPGRFSGRQFSNSRSEMNVSTLELGDSALYLCASSLGGSDQPQHFGDGTRLSIL.

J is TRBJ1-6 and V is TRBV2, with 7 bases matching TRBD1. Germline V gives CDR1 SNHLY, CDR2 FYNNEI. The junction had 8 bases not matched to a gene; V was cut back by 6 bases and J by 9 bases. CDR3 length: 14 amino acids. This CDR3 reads CASSRAGGGSPLHF. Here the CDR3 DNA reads TGTGCCAGCAGCCGAGCAGGGGGTGGTTCACCCCTCCACTTT.

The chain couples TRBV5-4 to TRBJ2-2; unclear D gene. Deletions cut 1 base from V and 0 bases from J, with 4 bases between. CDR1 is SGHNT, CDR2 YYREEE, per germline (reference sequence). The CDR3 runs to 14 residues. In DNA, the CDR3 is TGTGCCAGCAGCTTGCCAGCGAACACCGGGGAGCTGTTTTTT. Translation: CASSLPANTGELFF.